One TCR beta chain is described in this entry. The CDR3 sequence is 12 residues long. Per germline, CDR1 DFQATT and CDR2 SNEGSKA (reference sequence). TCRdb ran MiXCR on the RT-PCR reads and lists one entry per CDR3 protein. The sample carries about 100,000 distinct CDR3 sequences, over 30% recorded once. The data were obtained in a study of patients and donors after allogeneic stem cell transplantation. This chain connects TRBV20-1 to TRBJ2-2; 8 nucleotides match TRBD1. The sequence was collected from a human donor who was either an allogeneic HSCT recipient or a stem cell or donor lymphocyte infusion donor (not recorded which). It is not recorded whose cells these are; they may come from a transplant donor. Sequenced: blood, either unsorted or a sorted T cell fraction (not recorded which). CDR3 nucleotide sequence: TGCAATGCGCAGGGGGCGACCGGGGAGCTGTTTTTT. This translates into CNAQGATGELFF.